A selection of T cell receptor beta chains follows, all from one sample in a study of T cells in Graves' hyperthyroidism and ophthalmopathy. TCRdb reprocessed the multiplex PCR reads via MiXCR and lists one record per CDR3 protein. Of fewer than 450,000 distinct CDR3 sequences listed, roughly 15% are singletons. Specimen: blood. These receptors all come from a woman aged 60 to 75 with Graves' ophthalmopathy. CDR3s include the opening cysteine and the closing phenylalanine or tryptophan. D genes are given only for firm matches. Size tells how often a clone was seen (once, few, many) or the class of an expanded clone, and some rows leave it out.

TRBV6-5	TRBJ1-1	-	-	TGTGCCAGCAGTTACTCCCCCAGCCAGGGGCCTTTCTTT	CASSYSPSQGPFF
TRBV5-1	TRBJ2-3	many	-	TGCGCCAGCAGCTTTGACCCTAGCACAGATACGCAGTATTTT	CASSFDPSTDTQYF
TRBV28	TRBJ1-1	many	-	TGTGCCAGCAGTTTAGGGGTGCGGAACACTGAAGCTTTCTTT	CASSLGVRNTEAFF
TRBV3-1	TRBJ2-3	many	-	TGTGCCAGCAGCGATGGGGGGCAAGTGGGAGATACGCAGTATTTT	CASSDGGQVGDTQYF
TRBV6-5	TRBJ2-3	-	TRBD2	TGTGCCAGCAGTTATCGTCAGGGAGGGTCGTCAGATACGCAGTATTTT	CASSYRQGGSSDTQYF
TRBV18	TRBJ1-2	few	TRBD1	TGTGCCAGCTCACCCCTGGGACAGGATTATGGCTACACCTTC	CASSPLGQDYGYTF
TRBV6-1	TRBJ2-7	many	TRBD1	TGTGCCAGCAGTGAAGCTACGACAGGGAACGAGCAGTACTTC	CASSEATTGNEQYF
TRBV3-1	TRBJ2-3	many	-	TGTGCCAGCAGCCAAGATCCCGGACTCAGCACAGATACGCAGTATTTT	CASSQDPGLSTDTQYF
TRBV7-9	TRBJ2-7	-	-	TGTGCCAGCAGCTCTTCGGAGGCTACCTACGAGCAGTACTTC	CASSSSEATYEQYF
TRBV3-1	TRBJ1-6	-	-	TGTGCCACGGACAGAGATAATTCACCCCTCCACTTT	CATDRDNSPLHF
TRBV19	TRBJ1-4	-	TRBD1	TGTGCCAGTAATGGGGACAGGGTCCTCCGGGGTGCAACTAATGAAAAACTGTTTTTT	CASNGDRVLRGATNEKLFF
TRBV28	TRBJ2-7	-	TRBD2	TGTGCCAGCAGTTCTGCCCTAGCGGGGGGGGGCGAGCAGTACTTC	CASSSALAGGGEQYF
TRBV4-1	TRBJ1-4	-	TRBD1	TGTGCCAGCAGCCAAGGAGTCGGCAGGGGGAATGAAAAACTGTTTTTT	CASSQGVGRGNEKLFF
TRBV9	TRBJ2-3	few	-	TGTGCCAGCAGCCCCCAGGGGCAGCGATACACAGATACGCAGTATTTT	CASSPQGQRYTDTQYF
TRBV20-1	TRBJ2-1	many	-	TGCAGTGTAGGGACTTCTAATGAGCAGTTCTTC	CSVGTSNEQFF
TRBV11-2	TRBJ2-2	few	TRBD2	TGTGCCAGCACCAAGGGACTAGTGGAAACCGGGGAGCTGTTTTTT	CASTKGLVETGELFF
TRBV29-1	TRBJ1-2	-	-	TGCAGCGTTGAAGATCTGCGGGGACGGAGAGGCTACACCTTC	CSVEDLRGRRGYTF
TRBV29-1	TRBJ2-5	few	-	TGCAGCGTTGAGGGGGTCAGGGAGGAGGAGACCCAGTACTTC	CSVEGVREEETQYF
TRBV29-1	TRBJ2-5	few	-	TGCAGCGTTGTATTGGAGACCCAGTACTTC	CSVVLETQYF
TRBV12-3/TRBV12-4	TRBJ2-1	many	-	TGTGCCAGCAGTCCGCAAGACACGCCGGGGTATGAGCAGTTCTTC	CASSPQDTPGYEQFF
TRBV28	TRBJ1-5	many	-	TGTGCCAGCAGAGTCGGTTTCAATCAGCCCCAGCATTTT	CASRVGFNQPQHF
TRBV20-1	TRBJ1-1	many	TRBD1	TGCAGTGCTAGAAACAGGGGGCGTACTGAAGCTTTCTTT	CSARNRGRTEAFF
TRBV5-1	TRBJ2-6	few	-	TGCGCCAGCAGTCGGACCTCTGGGGCCAACGTCCTGACTTTC	CASSRTSGANVLTF
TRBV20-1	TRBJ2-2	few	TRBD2	TGCAGTGTCGTTCTAGCGGGAGGGCCCTCCGGGGAGCTGTTTTTT	CSVVLAGGPSGELFF
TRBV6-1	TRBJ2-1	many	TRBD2	TGTGCCAGCAGTTCCCCCCGGACTAGCGGAGACAATGAGCAGTTCTTC	CASSSPRTSGDNEQFF
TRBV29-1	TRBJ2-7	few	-	TGCAGCGTTGATAGGGACGGGACCTACGAGCAGTACTTC	CSVDRDGTYEQYF
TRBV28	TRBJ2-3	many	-	TGTGCCAGCAGTTCCCCCGGACGGACACTCACAGATACGCAGTATTTT	CASSSPGRTLTDTQYF